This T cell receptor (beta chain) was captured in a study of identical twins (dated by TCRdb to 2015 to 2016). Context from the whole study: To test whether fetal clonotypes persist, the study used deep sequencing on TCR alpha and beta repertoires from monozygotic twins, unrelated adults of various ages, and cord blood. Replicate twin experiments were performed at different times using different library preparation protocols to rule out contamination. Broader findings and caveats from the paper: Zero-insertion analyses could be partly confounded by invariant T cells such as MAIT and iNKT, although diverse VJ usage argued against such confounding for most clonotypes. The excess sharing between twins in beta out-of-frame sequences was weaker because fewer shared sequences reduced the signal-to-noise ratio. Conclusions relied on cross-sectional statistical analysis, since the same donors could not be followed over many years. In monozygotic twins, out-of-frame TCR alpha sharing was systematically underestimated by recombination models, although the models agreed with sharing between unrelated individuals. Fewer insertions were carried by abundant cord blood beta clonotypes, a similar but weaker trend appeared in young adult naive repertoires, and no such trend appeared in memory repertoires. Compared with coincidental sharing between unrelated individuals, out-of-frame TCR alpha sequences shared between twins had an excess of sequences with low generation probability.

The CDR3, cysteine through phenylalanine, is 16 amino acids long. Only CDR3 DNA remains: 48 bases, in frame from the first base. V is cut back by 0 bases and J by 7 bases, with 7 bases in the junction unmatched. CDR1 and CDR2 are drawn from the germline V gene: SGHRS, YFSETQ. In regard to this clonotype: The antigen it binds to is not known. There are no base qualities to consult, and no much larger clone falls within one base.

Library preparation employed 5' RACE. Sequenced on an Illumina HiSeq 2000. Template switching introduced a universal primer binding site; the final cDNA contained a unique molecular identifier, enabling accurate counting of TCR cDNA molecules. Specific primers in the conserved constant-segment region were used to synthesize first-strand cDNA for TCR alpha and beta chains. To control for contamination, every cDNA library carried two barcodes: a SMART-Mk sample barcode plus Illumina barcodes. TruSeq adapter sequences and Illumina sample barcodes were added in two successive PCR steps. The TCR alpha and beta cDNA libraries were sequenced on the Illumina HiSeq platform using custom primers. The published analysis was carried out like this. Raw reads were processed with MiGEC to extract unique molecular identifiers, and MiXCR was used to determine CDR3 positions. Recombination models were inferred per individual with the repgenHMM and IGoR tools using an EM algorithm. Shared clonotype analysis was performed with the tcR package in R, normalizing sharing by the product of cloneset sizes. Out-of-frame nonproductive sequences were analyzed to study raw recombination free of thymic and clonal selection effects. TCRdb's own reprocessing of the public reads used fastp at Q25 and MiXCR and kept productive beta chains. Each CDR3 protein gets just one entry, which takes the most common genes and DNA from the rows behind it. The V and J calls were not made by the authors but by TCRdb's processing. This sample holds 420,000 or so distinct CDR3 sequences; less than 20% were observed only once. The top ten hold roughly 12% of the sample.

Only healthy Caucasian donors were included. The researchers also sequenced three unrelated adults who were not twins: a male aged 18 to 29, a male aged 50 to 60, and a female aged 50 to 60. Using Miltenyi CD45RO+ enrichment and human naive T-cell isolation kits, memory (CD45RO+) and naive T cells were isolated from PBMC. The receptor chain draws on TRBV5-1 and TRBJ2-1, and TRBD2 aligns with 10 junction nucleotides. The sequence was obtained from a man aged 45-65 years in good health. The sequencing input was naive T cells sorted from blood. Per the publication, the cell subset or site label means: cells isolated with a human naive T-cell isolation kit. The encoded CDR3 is CASSLAGTSAVNEQFF. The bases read TGCGCCAGCAGCTTGGCCGGGACTAGCGCTGTGAATGAGCAGTTCTTC.